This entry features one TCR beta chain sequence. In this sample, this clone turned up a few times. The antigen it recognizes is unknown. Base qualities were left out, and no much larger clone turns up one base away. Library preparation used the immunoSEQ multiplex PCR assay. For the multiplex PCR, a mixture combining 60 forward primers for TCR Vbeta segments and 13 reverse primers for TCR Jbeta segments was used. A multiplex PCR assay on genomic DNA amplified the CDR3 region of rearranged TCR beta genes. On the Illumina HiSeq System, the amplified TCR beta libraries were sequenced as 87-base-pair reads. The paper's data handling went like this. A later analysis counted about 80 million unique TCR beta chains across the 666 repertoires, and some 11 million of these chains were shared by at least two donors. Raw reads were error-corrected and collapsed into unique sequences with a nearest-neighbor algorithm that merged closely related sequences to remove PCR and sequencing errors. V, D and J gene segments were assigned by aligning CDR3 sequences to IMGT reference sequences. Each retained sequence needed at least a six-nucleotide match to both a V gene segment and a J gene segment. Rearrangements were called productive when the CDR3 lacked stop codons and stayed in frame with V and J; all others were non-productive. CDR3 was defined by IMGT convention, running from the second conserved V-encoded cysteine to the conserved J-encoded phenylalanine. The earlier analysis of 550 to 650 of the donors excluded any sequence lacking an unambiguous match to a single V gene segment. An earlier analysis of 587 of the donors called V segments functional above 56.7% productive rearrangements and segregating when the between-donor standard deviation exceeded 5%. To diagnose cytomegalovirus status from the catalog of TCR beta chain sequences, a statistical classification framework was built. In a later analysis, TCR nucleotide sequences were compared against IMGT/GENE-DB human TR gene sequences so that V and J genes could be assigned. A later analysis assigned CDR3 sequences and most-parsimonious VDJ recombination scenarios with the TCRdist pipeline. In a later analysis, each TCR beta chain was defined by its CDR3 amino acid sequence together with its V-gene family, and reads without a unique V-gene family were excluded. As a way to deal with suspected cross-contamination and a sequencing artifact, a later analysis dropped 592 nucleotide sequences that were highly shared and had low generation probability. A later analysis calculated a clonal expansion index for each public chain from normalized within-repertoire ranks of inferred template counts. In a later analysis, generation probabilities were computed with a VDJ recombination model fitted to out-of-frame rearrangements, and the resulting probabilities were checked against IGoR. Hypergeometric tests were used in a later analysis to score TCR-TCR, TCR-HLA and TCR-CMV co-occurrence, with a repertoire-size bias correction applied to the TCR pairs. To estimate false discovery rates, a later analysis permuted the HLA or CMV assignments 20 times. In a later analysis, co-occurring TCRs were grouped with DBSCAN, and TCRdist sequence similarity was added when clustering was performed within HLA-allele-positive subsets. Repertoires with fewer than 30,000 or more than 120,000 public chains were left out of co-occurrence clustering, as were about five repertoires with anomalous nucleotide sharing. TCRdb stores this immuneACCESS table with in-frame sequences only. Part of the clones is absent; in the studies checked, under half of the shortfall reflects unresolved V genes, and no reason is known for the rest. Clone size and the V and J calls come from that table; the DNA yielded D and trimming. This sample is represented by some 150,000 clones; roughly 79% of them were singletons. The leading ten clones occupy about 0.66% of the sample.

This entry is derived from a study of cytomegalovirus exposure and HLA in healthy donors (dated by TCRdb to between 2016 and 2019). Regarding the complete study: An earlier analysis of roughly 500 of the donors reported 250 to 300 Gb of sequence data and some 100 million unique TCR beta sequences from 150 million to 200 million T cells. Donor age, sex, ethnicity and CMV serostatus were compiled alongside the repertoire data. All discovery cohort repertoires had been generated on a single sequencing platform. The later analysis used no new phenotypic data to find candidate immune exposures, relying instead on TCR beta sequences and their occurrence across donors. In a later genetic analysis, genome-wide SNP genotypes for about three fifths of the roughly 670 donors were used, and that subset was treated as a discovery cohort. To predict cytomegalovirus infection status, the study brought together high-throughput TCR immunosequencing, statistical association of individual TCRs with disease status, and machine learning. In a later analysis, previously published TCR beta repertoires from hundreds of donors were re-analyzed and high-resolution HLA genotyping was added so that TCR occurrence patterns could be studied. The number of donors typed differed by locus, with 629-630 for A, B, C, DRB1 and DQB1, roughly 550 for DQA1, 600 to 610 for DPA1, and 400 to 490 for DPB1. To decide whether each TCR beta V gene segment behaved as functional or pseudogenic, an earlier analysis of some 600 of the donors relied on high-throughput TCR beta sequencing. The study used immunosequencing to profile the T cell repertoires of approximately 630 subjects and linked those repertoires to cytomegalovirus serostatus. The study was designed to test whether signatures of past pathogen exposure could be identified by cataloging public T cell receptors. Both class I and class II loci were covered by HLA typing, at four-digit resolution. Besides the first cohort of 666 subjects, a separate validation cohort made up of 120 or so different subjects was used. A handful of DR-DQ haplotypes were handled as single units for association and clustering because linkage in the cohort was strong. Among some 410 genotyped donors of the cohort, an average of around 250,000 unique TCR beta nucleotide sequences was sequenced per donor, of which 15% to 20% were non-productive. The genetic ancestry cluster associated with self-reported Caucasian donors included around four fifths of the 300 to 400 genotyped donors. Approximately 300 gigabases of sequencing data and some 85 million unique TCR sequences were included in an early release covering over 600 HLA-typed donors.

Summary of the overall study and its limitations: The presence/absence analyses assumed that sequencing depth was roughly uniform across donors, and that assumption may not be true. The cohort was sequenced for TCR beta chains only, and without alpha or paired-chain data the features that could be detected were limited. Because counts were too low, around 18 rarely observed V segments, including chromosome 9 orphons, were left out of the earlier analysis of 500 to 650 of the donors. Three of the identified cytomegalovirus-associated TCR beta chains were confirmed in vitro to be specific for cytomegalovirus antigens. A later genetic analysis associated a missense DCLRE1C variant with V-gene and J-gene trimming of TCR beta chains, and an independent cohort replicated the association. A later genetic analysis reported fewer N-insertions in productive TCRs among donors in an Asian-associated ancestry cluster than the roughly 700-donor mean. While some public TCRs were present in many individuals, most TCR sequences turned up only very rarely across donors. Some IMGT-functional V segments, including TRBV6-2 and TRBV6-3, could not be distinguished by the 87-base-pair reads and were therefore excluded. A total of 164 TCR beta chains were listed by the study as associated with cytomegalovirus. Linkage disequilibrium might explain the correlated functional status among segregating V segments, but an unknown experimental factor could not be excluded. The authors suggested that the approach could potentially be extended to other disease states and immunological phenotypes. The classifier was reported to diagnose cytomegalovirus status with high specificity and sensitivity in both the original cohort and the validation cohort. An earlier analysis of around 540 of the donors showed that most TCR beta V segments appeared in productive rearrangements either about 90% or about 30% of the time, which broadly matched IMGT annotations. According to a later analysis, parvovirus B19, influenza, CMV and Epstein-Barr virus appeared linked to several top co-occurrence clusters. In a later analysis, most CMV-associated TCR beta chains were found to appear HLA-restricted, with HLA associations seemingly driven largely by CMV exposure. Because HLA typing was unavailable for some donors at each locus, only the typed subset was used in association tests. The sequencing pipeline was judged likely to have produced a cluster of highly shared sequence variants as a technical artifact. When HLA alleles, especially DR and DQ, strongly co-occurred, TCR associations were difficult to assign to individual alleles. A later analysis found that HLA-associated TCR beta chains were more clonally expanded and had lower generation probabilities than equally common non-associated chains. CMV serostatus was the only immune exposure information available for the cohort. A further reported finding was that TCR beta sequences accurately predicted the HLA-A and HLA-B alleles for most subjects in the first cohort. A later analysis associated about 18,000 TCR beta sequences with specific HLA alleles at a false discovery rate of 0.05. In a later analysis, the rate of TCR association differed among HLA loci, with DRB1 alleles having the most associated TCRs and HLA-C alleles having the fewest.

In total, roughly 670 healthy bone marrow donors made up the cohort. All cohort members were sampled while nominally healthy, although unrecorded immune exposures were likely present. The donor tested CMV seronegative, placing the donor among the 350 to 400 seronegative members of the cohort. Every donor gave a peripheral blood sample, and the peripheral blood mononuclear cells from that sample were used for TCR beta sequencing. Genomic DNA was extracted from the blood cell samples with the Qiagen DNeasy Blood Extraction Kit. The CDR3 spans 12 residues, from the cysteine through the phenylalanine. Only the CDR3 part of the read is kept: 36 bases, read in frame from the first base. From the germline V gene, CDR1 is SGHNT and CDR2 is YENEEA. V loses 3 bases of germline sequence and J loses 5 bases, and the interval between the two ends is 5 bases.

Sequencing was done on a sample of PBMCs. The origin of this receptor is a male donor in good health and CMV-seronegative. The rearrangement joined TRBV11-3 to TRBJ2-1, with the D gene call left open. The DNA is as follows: TGTGCCAGCAGCTTCTCTGACAATGAGCAGTTCTTC. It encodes CASSFSDNEQFF.